Listed below are T cell receptor beta chains from one sample, sequenced in a study of T cells in tuberculosis. TCRdb's table, derived via immunoSEQ multiplex PCR, lists solely in-frame clones and lacks some. The data contain about 40,000 clones, approximately 95% of them seen just once; the ten biggest clones take up approximately 4.2%. The sequencing here drew on PBMCs, taken at tuberculosis diagnosis. Receptors originate from an adult with tuberculosis. The CDR3 runs from the conserved cysteine through the conserved F or W. The D gene is left open where the match is weak. Size is omitted from some rows. Given values are once, few, many or a class for expanded clones.

CDR3 protein,CDR3 DNA,J gene,D gene,V gene,clone size
CASSDIGGRYEQYF,TGTGCCAGCAGTGACATCGGCGGGAGATACGAGCAGTACTTC,TRBJ2-7,TRBD2,TRBV25-1,-
CASSPRMGAKNTEAFF,TGTGCCAGCTCACCACGGATGGGGGCTAAGAACACTGAAGCTTTCTTT,TRBJ1-1,-,TRBV18,-
CASSLSPTRGPYQPQHF,TGTGCCAGCAGTTTATCGCCGACCAGGGGGCCCTATCAGCCCCAGCATTTT,TRBJ1-5,TRBD1,TRBV27,once
CASSARHSSGANVLTF,TGTGCCAGCAGTGCCCGCCACAGCTCTGGGGCCAACGTCCTGACTTTC,TRBJ2-6,-,TRBV2,-
CASSQANPLAGIPDTQYF,TGTGCCAGCAGCCAAGCAAACCCCCTAGCGGGGATTCCAGATACGCAGTATTTT,TRBJ2-3,TRBD2,TRBV14,-
CASTSGGPTLKTQYF,TGTGCCAGCACCTCCGGGGGGCCCACCTTGAAGACCCAGTACTTC,TRBJ2-5,-,TRBV7-2,-
CASSETQGARNEQFF,TGTGCCAGCAGTGAAACGCAGGGGGCTAGAAATGAGCAGTTCTTC,TRBJ2-1,TRBD1,TRBV25-1,-
CASCRDPNYGYTF,TGTGCCAGTTGCAGGGATCCCAACTATGGCTACACCTTC,TRBJ1-2,-,TRBV19,-
CASSLGNGGQGGEKLFF,TGTGCCAGCAGTTTGGGAAACGGGGGACAGGGCGGTGAAAAACTGTTTTTT,TRBJ1-4,TRBD1,TRBV28,-
CASSHDRLYSYNEQFF,TGTGCCAGCAGCCATGACAGGTTGTACTCCTACAATGAGCAGTTCTTC,TRBJ2-1,-,TRBV5-6,once
CASRSPAQGGEQFF,TGTGCCAGCAGATCTCCGGCACAGGGTGGGGAGCAGTTCTTC,TRBJ2-1,-,TRBV6-1,-
CASSRFPGLAGRNEQYF,TGTGCCAGCAGTAGGTTTCCGGGACTAGCGGGGCGGAACGAGCAGTACTTC,TRBJ2-7,TRBD2,TRBV25-1,-
CASSFSQQGAEGYTF,TGTGCCAGCAGTTTTTCGCAGCAGGGGGCGGAGGGCTACACCTTC,TRBJ1-2,TRBD1,TRBV27,-
CASSDTSGGADTQYF,TGTGCCAGCAGTGATACTAGCGGGGGGGCCGATACGCAGTATTTT,TRBJ2-3,TRBD2,TRBV6-4,-
CASSQTTGVRTGELFF,TGTGCCAGCAGCCAAACAACAGGGGTGCGAACCGGGGAGCTGTTTTTT,TRBJ2-2,TRBD1,TRBV7-9,-
CASSLAGGTGELFF,TGTGCCAGCAGCTTAGCGGGGGGCACCGGGGAGCTGTTTTTT,TRBJ2-2,TRBD2,TRBV11-3,few
CASSIAEGGVYGYTF,TGTGCCAGTAGTATAGCGGAGGGAGGGGTGTATGGCTACACCTTC,TRBJ1-2,-,TRBV19,-
CASSQPCQGEDTQYF,TGCGCCAGCAGTCAACCTTGCCAGGGGGAAGATACGCAGTATTTT,TRBJ2-3,TRBD1,TRBV23-1,once
CASSQDRGLGYTF,TGCGCCAGCAGCCAAGACAGGGGGCTTGGCTACACCTTC,TRBJ1-2,TRBD1,TRBV4-1,-
CASSKTQGSQYGYTF,TGTGCCAGCAGCAAGACACAGGGTTCTCAATATGGCTACACCTTC,TRBJ1-2,-,TRBV7-2,-
CASSEPRTSGYNEQFF,TGTGCCAGTAGTGAGCCGAGGACTAGCGGATACAATGAGCAGTTCTTC,TRBJ2-1,TRBD2,TRBV19,-
CASSRTGGSYEQYF,TGCGCCAGCAGCCGGACAGGGGGCAGTTACGAGCAGTACTTC,TRBJ2-7,TRBD1,TRBV5-1,once
CASSGAANTGELFF,TGTGCCAGCAGTGGGGCTGCGAACACCGGGGAGCTGTTTTTT,TRBJ2-2,-,TRBV2,-
CASSALEGIGETQYF,TGTGCCAGCAGCGCTCTGGAGGGGATTGGGGAGACCCAGTACTTC,TRBJ2-5,-,TRBV5-6,-
CASSLVPGQGFDEQYF,TGTGCCAGCAGCCTAGTTCCGGGACAGGGATTTGACGAGCAGTACTTC,TRBJ2-7,TRBD1,TRBV7-6,-
CARRTGRTSTDTQYF,TGTGCCAGGAGGACAGGGCGGACAAGCACAGATACGCAGTATTTT,TRBJ2-3,TRBD1,TRBV2,once
CASRGTTDTQYF,TGTGCCAGCAGGGGGACAACCGATACGCAGTATTTT,TRBJ2-3,-,TRBV7-3,-
CASSPKSIFTGELFF,TGTGCCAGCTCACCAAAATCCATTTTTACCGGGGAGCTGTTTTTT,TRBJ2-2,-,TRBV18,-
CASSPEGGSGNTIYF,TGCGCCAGCAGCCCCGAAGGAGGGTCTGGAAACACCATATATTTT,TRBJ1-3,-,TRBV5-1,-
CAWQTGGIYNEQFF,TGTGCCTGGCAAACAGGGGGGATTTACAATGAGCAGTTCTTC,TRBJ2-1,TRBD1,TRBV30,few
CASSLASGTRKAFF,TGTGCCAGCAGCTTAGCCTCCGGGACTCGGAAAGCTTTCTTT,TRBJ1-1,-,TRBV11-2,-
CASSPFGPHQAFNSPLHF,TGTGCCAGCTCACCATTTGGGCCTCACCAGGCTTTTAATTCACCCCTCCACTTT,TRBJ1-6,-,TRBV18,-
CATSATRVQAGELFF,TGTGCCACCAGCGCAACTAGAGTTCAGGCCGGGGAGCTGTTTTTT,TRBJ2-2,-,TRBV15,-
CASSPRGSGNTIYF,TGTGCCAGCAGTCCCCGGGGGTCAGGAAACACCATATATTTT,TRBJ1-3,-,TRBV28,few
CASSLTGAGDGYTF,TGCGCCAGCAGCTTGACAGGGGCAGGTGATGGCTACACCTTC,TRBJ1-2,TRBD1,TRBV5-1,-
CASSLRLAGEQYF,TGTGCCAGCAGTTTAAGACTAGCGGGGGAGCAGTACTTC,TRBJ2-7,TRBD2,TRBV27,once
CASSTRPGGSTEAFF,TGTGCCAGCAGTACACGACCAGGGGGTAGCACTGAAGCTTTCTTT,TRBJ1-1,TRBD1,TRBV27,-
CASSLPSGTTYEQYF,TGCGCCAGCAGCTTGCCCTCCGGGACTACCTACGAGCAGTACTTC,TRBJ2-7,TRBD2,TRBV5-1,-
CASSHNTGILLEAFF,TGCGCCAGCAGCCACAATACAGGGATACTTTTGGAAGCTTTCTTT,TRBJ1-1,-,TRBV4-1,-
CASSYGQVNTEAFF,TGCGCCAGCAGTTATGGACAGGTTAACACTGAAGCTTTCTTT,TRBJ1-1,TRBD1,TRBV5-1,once
CASSLNRVYNEQFF,TGTGCCAGCAGTTTAAACAGGGTCTACAATGAGCAGTTCTTC,TRBJ2-1,-,TRBV27,-
CASSLRQGADTEAFF,TGCGCCAGCAGCTTGAGGCAGGGGGCGGACACTGAAGCTTTCTTT,TRBJ1-1,TRBD1,TRBV5-1,-
CASSRQVNTEAFF,TGTGCCAGCAGTAGACAGGTGAACACTGAAGCTTTCTTT,TRBJ1-1,-,TRBV25-1,-
CASSLDLTDTQYF,TGTGCCAGCAGCTTAGATCTCACAGATACGCAGTATTTT,TRBJ2-3,-,TRBV11-2,once
CASSLGIRTTNTGELFF,TGTGCCAGCAGTTTAGGTATCCGGACAACGAACACCGGGGAGCTGTTTTTT,TRBJ2-2,-,TRBV28,-
CASSQTGGLYEQYF,TGCGCCAGCAGCCAAACAGGGGGCCTCTACGAGCAGTACTTC,TRBJ2-7,TRBD1,TRBV4-1,-
CASSSQGSGYTF,TGTGCCAGCAGTTCTCAGGGTTCTGGCTACACCTTC,TRBJ1-2,-,TRBV28,once
CASSGAGETQYF,TGTGCTAGTAGCGGGGCGGGGGAGACCCAGTACTTC,TRBJ2-5,TRBD2,TRBV12-5,-
CASSLDNTGSYGYTF,TGTGCCAGCAGCCTAGATAACACTGGGAGCTATGGCTACACCTTC,TRBJ1-2,-,TRBV2,-